This TCR beta chain was recovered during a study of CD8+ T cells in alopecia areata. General study points: Although TCR sharing was seen in mice, sharing across patients was less clear, possibly for HLA-related reasons.

In each case, RNA was isolated and then reverse transcribed into cDNA as the sequencing template. The method was immunoSEQ multiplex PCR; TCRdb's version includes in-frame clones alone and lacks a portion of them. The profile shows about 120,000 clones, about 51% of them singletons. The CDR3 consists of 14 residues. Germline-derived CDR1 and CDR2 are SGHRS and YFSETQ. J lost 2 bases, V lost 0 bases, and 1 base had no gene match. It was from alopecia areata patients that lesional scalp punch biopsies and peripheral blood were collected. Both CD4+ and CD8+ T cells were separated by sorting PBMCs. Concerning this clone: The antigen remains undetermined.

The chain combines TRBV5-1 with TRBJ2-7; 8 nucleotides align to TRBD1. This receptor was obtained from a human donor with alopecia areata. Sequences were obtained from NKG2D-low CD8+ T cells sorted from blood. The CDR3 bases are TGCGCCAGCAGCTTGGTACAGGGGGCCTACGAGCAGTACTTC. Protein sequence: CASSLVQGAYEQYF.